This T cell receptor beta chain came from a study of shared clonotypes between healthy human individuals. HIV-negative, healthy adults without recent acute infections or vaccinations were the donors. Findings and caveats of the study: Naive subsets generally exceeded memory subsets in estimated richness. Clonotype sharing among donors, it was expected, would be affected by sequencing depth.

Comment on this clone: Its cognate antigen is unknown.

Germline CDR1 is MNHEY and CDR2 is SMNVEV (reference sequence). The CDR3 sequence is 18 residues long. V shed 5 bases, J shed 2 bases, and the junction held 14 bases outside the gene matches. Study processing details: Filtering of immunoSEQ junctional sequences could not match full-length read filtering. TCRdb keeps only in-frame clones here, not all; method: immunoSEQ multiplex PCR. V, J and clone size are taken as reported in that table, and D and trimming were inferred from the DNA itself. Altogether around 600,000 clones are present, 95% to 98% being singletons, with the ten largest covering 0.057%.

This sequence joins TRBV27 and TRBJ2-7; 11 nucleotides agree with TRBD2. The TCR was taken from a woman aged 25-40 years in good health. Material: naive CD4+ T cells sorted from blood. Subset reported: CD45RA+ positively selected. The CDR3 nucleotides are TGTGCCAGCAGTCCCAAACTACTAGCGGGAGCTACCCCCTACGAGCAGTACTTC. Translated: CASSPKLLAGATPYEQYF.